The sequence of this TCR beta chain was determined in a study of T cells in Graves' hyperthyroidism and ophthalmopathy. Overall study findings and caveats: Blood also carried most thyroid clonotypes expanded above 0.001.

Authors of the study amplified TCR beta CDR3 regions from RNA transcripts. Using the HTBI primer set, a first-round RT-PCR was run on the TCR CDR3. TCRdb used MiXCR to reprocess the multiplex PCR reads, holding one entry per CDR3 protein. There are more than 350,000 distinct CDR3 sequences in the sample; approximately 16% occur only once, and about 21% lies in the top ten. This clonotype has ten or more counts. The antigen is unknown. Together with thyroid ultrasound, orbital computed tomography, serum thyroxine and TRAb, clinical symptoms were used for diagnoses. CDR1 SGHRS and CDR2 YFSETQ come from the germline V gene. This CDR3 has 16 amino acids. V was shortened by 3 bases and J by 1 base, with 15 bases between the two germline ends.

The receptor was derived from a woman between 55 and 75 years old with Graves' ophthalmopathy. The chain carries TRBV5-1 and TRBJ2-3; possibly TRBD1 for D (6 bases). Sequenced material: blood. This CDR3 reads CASSSEGQGRTDTQYF. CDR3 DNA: TGCGCCAGCAGCTCTGAGGGGCAGGGGCGCACAGATACGCAGTATTTT.